Listed below are T cell receptor beta chains from one sample, sequenced in a study of blood T cells in healthy people across ages. MiXCR, run by TCRdb on the 5' RACE reads, gives a single entry per CDR3 protein. Altogether about 730,000 distinct CDR3 sequences are present, roughly 45% being singletons, with the ten largest covering more than 20%. Specimen: blood. The receptors were gathered from a woman aged 55 to 70 in good health. The CDR3 runs from the conserved cysteine through the conserved F or W. Fields, in order: V gene, J gene, clone size, CDR3 protein. Some rows mark clone size as missing; the rest say once, few, many or name a class of expanded clone.

TRBV7-9	TRBJ2-5	.	CASSLALAWETQYF
TRBV11-2	TRBJ1-4	.	CASSLDYGILGFF
TRBV4-2	TRBJ2-1	.	CASSQEAQFGEQFF
TRBV4-3	TRBJ1-4	.	CASSQLTGRGEKLFF
TRBV5-5	TRBJ2-1	.	CASSPVGSEQFF
TRBV20-1	TRBJ2-5	.	CSASRRGRNYNEQYF
TRBV11-2	TRBJ2-4	.	CASSSRGSKNIQYF
TRBV6-1	.	.	CASSDRLAYEQYF
TRBV28	TRBJ2-5	.	CASSAGQIKETQYF
TRBV3-1	TRBJ2-1	many	CASTSSSLLLSYNEQFF
TRBV9	.	.	CASSETSAALYEQYF
TRBV3-1	TRBJ2-7	many	CASSQETLAISYEQYF
TRBV11-2	TRBJ2-1	.	CASSLSGPAVGEQFF
TRBV28	TRBJ2-5	few	CASSGIEGWGETQYF
TRBV18	TRBJ2-7	few	CASSPRDTFASYEQYF
TRBV20-1	TRBJ2-1	.	CSARFQGRETQFF
TRBV25-1	TRBJ2-3	.	CASSVQNTQYF
TRBV10-3	TRBJ2-5	few	CAISESKGLAGGIQETQYF
TRBV9	TRBJ1-5	few	CASSDGTSLGNQPQHF
TRBV3-1	TRBJ2-7	many	CASSQPSGGHYEQYF
TRBV10-3	TRBJ2-6	many	CAISSGTAPSGANVLTF
TRBV6-6	TRBJ2-1	.	CASSRIGVGEQFF
TRBV7-2	TRBJ2-3	.	CASSSLAGGLSDTQYF
TRBV7-2	TRBJ2-3	.	CASSLQATAKTDTQYF
TRBV20-1	TRBJ1-1	.	CSAKYLEAFF
TRBV13	TRBJ2-5	many	CASSLSEQETQYF
TRBV20-1	TRBJ2-2	.	CSTYTPQANTGELFF
TRBV9	TRBJ2-5	.	CASSVGGGIKETQYF
TRBV4-2	TRBJ2-5	.	CASGAGFQETQYF
TRBV5-1	TRBJ2-5	few	CASSGRDREQETQYF
TRBV7-3	TRBJ2-1	few	CASRSSGGLYNEQFF
TRBV10-3	TRBJ2-1	.	CAITGTSGGYNEQFF
TRBV7-2	TRBJ2-3	few	CASSLWAPDRASTDTQYF
TRBV3-1	TRBJ2-7	.	CASSQARDRKRFEQYF
TRBV18	TRBJ1-4	.	CASSGSTDEKLFF
TRBV6-2/TRBV6-3	TRBJ2-5	few	CASSYSMTSGSEAETQYF
TRBV4-1	TRBJ1-4	few	CASSQDSPSRQLFF
TRBV5-5	TRBJ2-1	.	CASSLAVGLYNEQFF
TRBV9	TRBJ2-1	.	CASSVGDRGNEQFF
TRBV6-6	TRBJ2-7	once	CASSASSGDVYEQYF
TRBV5-6	TRBJ2-5	few	CASSRTSGGFSEQYF
TRBV9	TRBJ2-2	few	CASNGEGRESWTGELFF
TRBV9	TRBJ2-3	once	CASSFTSGAPTDTQYF
TRBV7-9	TRBJ1-1	.	CASSSTGEAFF
TRBV6-2/TRBV6-3	TRBJ2-1	few	CASRTKGDAPLGFF
TRBV5-6	TRBJ2-1	few	CASSLAAGLAGGEQFF